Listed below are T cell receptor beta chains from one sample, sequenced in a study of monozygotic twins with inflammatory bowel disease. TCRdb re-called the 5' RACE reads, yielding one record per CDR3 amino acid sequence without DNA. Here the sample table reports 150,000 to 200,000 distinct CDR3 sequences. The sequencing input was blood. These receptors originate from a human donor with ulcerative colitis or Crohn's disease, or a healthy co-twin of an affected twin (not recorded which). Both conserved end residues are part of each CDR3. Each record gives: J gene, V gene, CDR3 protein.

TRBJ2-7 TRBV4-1 CASSQDLDRAHSSYEQYF
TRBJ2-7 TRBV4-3 CASSPSATSYEQYF
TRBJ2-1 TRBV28 CANSEGNEQFF
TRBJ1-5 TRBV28 CASSPTGTGGDQPQHF
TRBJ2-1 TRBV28 CATKSLGTGGYNEQFF
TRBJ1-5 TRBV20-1 CSASNPNQPQHF
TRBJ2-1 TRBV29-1 CSVVYLAGAEQFF
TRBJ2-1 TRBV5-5 CASSLFGGSSYNEQFF
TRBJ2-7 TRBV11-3 CASSLEEGRPTSEQYF
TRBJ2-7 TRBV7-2 CASSPYRVGEQYF
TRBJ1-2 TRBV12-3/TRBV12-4 CASTSTGLYGYTF
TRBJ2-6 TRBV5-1 CASSSNSGVGANVLTF
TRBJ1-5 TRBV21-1 CASSGTGQGRNQPQHF
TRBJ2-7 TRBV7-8 CASSSGPFYEQYF
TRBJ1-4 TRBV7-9 CASSRWGLVGVNEKLFF
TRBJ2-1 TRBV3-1 CASSLWTRDANEQFF
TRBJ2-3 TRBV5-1 CATNPGTRSTDTQYF